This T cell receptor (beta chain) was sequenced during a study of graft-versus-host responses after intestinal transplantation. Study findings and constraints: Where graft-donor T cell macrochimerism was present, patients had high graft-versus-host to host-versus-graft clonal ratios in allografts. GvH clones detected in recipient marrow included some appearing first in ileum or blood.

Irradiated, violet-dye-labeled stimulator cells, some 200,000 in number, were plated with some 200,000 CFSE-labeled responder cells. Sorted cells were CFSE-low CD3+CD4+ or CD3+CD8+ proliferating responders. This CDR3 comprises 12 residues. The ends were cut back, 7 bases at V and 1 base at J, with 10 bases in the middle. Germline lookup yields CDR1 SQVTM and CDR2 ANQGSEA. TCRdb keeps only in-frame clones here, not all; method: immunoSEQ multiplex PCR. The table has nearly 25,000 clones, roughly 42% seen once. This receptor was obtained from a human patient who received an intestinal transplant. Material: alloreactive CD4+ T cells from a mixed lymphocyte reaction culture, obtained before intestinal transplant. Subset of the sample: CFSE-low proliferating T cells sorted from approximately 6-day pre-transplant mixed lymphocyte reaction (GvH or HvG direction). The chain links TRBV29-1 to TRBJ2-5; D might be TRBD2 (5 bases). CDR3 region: CSGKEAQETQYF. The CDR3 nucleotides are TGCAGCGGGAAGGAGGCCCAAGAGACCCAGTACTTC.